The 27 T cell receptor beta chains presented below share a single source sample, sequenced in a study of blood T cell repertoires in COVID-19. The table came from immunoSEQ multiplex PCR; TCRdb's copy has only in-frame clones and leaves some out. The sample comprises some 100,000 clones, roughly 90% of which are singletons, and 0.97% rests with the top ten. The sample was peripheral blood. These receptors were obtained from a man in his sixties with acute or convalescent COVID-19.

This clone appeared once. The V call is TRBV29-1, the J call TRBJ2-3; D is perhaps TRBD2 (6 bases). Trimming stripped 6 bases from V and 0 bases from J, with 16 bases between. The CDR3 is 15 amino acids. Germline lookup yields CDR1 SQVTM and CDR2 ANQGSEA. The CDR3 bases are TGCAGCGTAGAGTTCGGGACTTCTAGCACAGATACGCAGTATTTT. It is translated as CSVEFGTSSTDTQYF.

The chain has TRBV28 and TRBJ1-5, with TRBD1 matching over 8 bases. The germline V gene encodes CDR1 MDHEN and CDR2 SYDVKM. The J segment lost 2 bases and the V segment lost 6 bases, leaving 9 bases of the junction unmatched. The CDR3 runs to 16 residues. The CDR3 DNA reads as TGTGCCAGCAGCCTTCCAGGGGGCGGAGGCAATCAGCCCCAGCATTTT. Translating gives CASSLPGGGGNQPQHF.

This clone has just a few counts. An end of the junction differs from the germline gene, which may be a read error. This chain connects TRBV28 to TRBJ1-5, with 7 nucleotides matching TRBD1. CDR3 length: 13 amino acids. CDR1 is MDHEN, CDR2 SYDVKM, per germline. The CDR3 protein is CATSDRALRPQHF. CDR3 coding DNA: TGTGCCACCAGTGACAGGGCGCTTAGGCCCCAGCATTTT.

The chain recombines TRBV5-8 with TRBJ2-5; TRBD1 matches at 9 bases. Trimming at V came to 4 bases and at J to 2 bases, leaving 3 bases not matched to a gene. Germline lookup yields CDR1 SGHTS and CDR2 YDEGEE. This CDR3 spans 14 amino acids. The CDR3 reads CASSPGTGQETQYF. The CDR3 nucleotides are TGTGCCAGCAGCCCCGGGACAGGGCAAGAGACCCAGTACTTC. Combining the CDR3 with reference TRBV5-8 and TRBJ2-5 gives the whole variable domain EAGVTQSPTHLIKTRGQQATLRCSPISGHTSVYWYQQALGLGLQFLLWYDEGEERNRGNFPPRFSGRQFPNYSSELNVNALELEDSALYLCASSPGTGQETQYFGPGTRLLVL.

This clone has a single count. This sequence joins TRBV7-2 and TRBJ1-2; the match to TRBD1 covers 7 bases. The germline V gene encodes CDR1 SGHTA and CDR2 FQGNSA. The CDR3 has 19 amino acids. Unmatched junction bases numbered 15, after V lost 1 base and J lost 1 base. The CDR3 sequence: CASSLDGHGHRGSNYGYTF. The CDR3 nucleotides are TGTGCCAGCAGCTTAGACGGCCACGGACACAGGGGAAGTAACTATGGCTACACCTTC.

The gene calls are TRBV5-5 and TRBJ2-3, with D tentatively TRBD2 (5 bases). The V and J ends lost 6 bases and 0 bases respectively, with 14 bases between them. Per the germline V gene, CDR1 is SGHKS and CDR2 is YYEKEE (reference sequence). CDR3 length: 15 amino acids. CDR3 in amino acids: CASTEAGDSTDTQYF. Written as DNA, the CDR3 is TGTGCCAGCACCGAAGCCGGGGATAGCACAGATACGCAGTATTTT.

V gene TRBV28 combines with J gene TRBJ2-6; 7 bases fit TRBD1. Germline V lookup: CDR1 MDHEN, CDR2 SYDVKM. CDR3 size: 17 residues. V was clipped by 3 bases and J by 0 bases; unmatched bases: 5. In nucleotides, the CDR3 is TGTGCCAGCAGTTTGACAGGGATAGGCTCTGGGGCCAACGTCCTGACTTTC. Protein sequence: CASSLTGIGSGANVLTF.

The chain combines TRBV7-2 with TRBJ2-7; D perhaps matches TRBD2 (6 bases). This CDR3 contains 16 residues. Germline lookup yields CDR1 SGHTA and CDR2 FQGNSA. The ends were cut back, 4 bases at V and 2 bases at J, with 18 bases in the middle. The CDR3 DNA follows: TGTGCCAGCAGCTCCACCGCCGGGACTTTAACCTACGAGCAGTACTTC. Amino acids: CASSSTAGTLTYEQYF.

This chain links TRBV6-2 or TRBV6-3 with TRBJ2-1, with 12 bases identical to TRBD2. Germline V gene lookup returns CDR1 MNHEY and CDR2 SVGEGT. The CDR3 loop spans 15 amino acids. V lost 6 bases, J lost 4 bases, and 4 bases stayed unmatched. The CDR3 sequence: CASSPLAGGYNEQFF. Here the CDR3 DNA reads TGTGCCAGCAGCCCTCTAGCGGGAGGGTACAATGAGCAGTTCTTC.

The chain carries TRBV4-1 and TRBJ2-1; a possible D gene is TRBD2 (7 bases). The CDR3 consists of 17 residues. Between the trimmed V and J ends, which lost 2 bases and 0 bases, there was a span of 14 bases. Germline V gene lookup returns CDR1 MGHRA and CDR2 YSYEKL. The CDR3 loop reads CASSQSEGGFSYNEQFF. Written as DNA, the CDR3 is TGCGCCAGCAGCCAATCCGAGGGGGGGTTCTCCTACAATGAGCAGTTCTTC.

The chain uses TRBV13 and TRBJ2-5; 9 nucleotides align to TRBD2. After removal of 4 bases from V and 5 bases from J, the junction contained 8 bases not matched to a gene. Germline-derived CDR1 and CDR2 are PRHDT and FYEKMQ (reference sequence). The CDR3 loop spans 15 amino acids. CDR3 in amino acids: CASSYSGSVLETQYF. In DNA form, the CDR3 reads TGTGCCAGCAGCTATAGCGGGAGCGTCTTGGAGACCCAGTACTTC. Supplemented by reference TRBV13 and TRBJ2-5, the full variable domain reads AAGVIQSPRHLIKEKRETATLKCYPIPRHDTVYWYQQGPGQDPQFLISFYEKMQSDKGSIPDRFSAQQFSDYHSELNMSSLELGDSALYFCASSYSGSVLETQYFGPGTRLLVL.

This clone was observed once. The chain employs TRBV7-2 and TRBJ2-7; 9 nucleotides line up with TRBD2. Germline assignment: CDR1 SGHTA and CDR2 FQGNSA. CDR3 length: 14 amino acids. With V trimmed by 3 bases and J by 3 bases, 3 bases remained unmatched. The CDR3 here is CASSFTTSGYEQYV. As DNA, the CDR3 is TGTGCCAGCAGCTTTACGACTAGCGGCTACGAGCAGTACGTC.

This chain links TRBV30 with TRBJ1-4; D call uncertain. V was trimmed by 0 bases and J by 2 bases, leaving 13 bases between them. The CDR3 is 16 residues long. Germline V lookup: CDR1 GTSNPN, CDR2 SVGIG (reference sequence). The CDR3, as DNA: TGTGCCTGGAGTGTACCACAGCCGGCCACTAATGAAAAACTGTTTTTT. Translated: CAWSVPQPATNEKLFF.

This clone was detected a few times. The chain recombines TRBV5-1 with TRBJ1-1; 8 bases line up with TRBD1. This CDR3 spans 14 amino acids. CDR1 is SGHRS, CDR2 YFSETQ, per germline. V gave up 4 bases and J gave up 2 bases; unmatched junction bases: 4. The CDR3 is CASSETGGNTEAFF. In DNA form, the CDR3 reads TGCGCCAGCAGCGAAACAGGGGGTAACACTGAAGCTTTCTTT.

V and J are TRBV19 and TRBJ2-3, with 12 bases matching TRBD2. This CDR3 has 14 residues. In germline, CDR1 is LNHDA, CDR2 SQIVND (reference sequence). After removal of 1 base from V and 9 bases from J, the junction contained 2 bases not matched to a gene. CDR3 in DNA: TGTGCCAGTAGTATAGGACTAGCGGGAGACACGCAGTATTTT. Translating gives CASSIGLAGDTQYF.

The V call is TRBV15, the J call TRBJ1-6; 7 bases are a match to TRBD1. J was trimmed by 6 bases and V by 1 base; bases with no gene match: 6. The CDR3 is 16 residues long. The V gene's germline CDR1 is LNHNV and CDR2 YYDKDF (reference sequence). CDR3 sequence: CATSRASGTVNSPLHF. CDR3 DNA: TGTGCCACCAGCAGAGCTTCCGGGACAGTTAATTCACCCCTCCACTTT.

The genes are TRBV5-1 and TRBJ2-1; 7 bases fit TRBD2. Germline-derived CDR1 and CDR2 are SGHRS and YFSETQ. The CDR3 length is 16 residues. V shed 0 bases and J 3 bases; nucleotides not matched to a gene: 6. Here the CDR3 reads CASSLEAGAFYNEQFF. CDR3 coding DNA: TGCGCCAGCAGCTTGGAGGCGGGAGCGTTCTACAATGAGCAGTTCTTC.

J is TRBJ1-2 and V is TRBV28, with 7 bases matching TRBD1. The CDR3 is 15 residues long. V gave up 4 bases and J gave up 4 bases; unmatched junction bases: 9. Germline CDR1 is MDHEN and CDR2 is SYDVKM. CDR3 coding DNA: TGTGCCAGCAGTTCTACCCACAGGGGCGCCTATGGCTACACCTTC. Translating gives CASSSTHRGAYGYTF.

The chain employs TRBV2 and TRBJ2-5, with 10 bases lining up with TRBD1. CDR1 and CDR2 from the germline V gene are SNHLY and FYNNEI. The J segment lost 4 bases and the V segment lost 8 bases, leaving 10 bases of the junction unmatched. This CDR3 region has 15 residues. CDR3 sequence reads: CASYRGQGLGETQYF. The DNA for the CDR3 is TGTGCCAGCTACCGGGGACAGGGGTTGGGAGAGACCCAGTACTTC.

The chain links TRBV15 to TRBJ1-1; D uncertain. The CDR3 contains 14 residues. Germline V CDR1 and CDR2: LNHNV, YYDKDF (reference sequence). With 7 bases removed from V and 1 base from J, the gap between germline ends came to 13 bases. This CDR3 is CATMKGGQNTEAFF. DNA for the CDR3: TGTGCCACCATGAAGGGAGGGCAGAACACTGAAGCTTTCTTT.

V is TRBV4-1 and J is TRBJ1-6, with a weak D call TRBD1 (6 bases). This CDR3 comprises 18 residues. Germline V gene lookup returns CDR1 MGHRA and CDR2 YSYEKL. Deletions cut 1 base from V and 0 bases from J, with 13 bases between. The chain's CDR3 is CASSQALTGSSYNSPLHF. The CDR3 nucleotides read TGCGCCAGCAGCCAAGCACTCACAGGGAGCTCCTATAATTCACCCCTCCACTTT.

In its sample, this clone was seen a few times. The V call is TRBV19, the J call TRBJ1-1; the D gene is possibly TRBD1 (6 bases). This CDR3 is built from 15 residues. V lost 6 bases and J lost 0, with 14 bases in between. Per the germline V gene, CDR1 is LNHDA and CDR2 is SQIVND (reference sequence). For the CDR3, the DNA is TGTGCCAGTAGGACTGGACAGCTTATGAACACTGAAGCTTTCTTT. As protein: CASRTGQLMNTEAFF.

The chain recombines TRBV6-6 with TRBJ2-1, with 8 bases aligning to TRBD2. Germline V gene lookup returns CDR1 MNHNY and CDR2 SVGAGI (reference sequence). Losses at the gene ends were 4 bases for V and 5 bases for J; bases not matched to a gene: 7. The CDR3 runs 15 residues. This CDR3 is CASSSVDSGNNEQFF. The CDR3 nucleotides are TGTGCCAGCAGTTCGGTTGATAGCGGGAACAATGAGCAGTTCTTC.

V gene TRBV6-4 combines with J gene TRBJ1-4; no clear D gene. CDR3 size: 15 residues. The germline CDR1 and CDR2 sequences are MRHNA and SNTAGT. V was clipped by 6 bases and J by 0 bases, with 11 bases between them. The chain's CDR3 is CASSQTGATNEKLFF. The DNA of the CDR3 is TGTGCCAGCAGCCAGACGGGAGCAACTAATGAAAAACTGTTTTTT.

The genes are TRBV5-1 and TRBJ2-7, with D uncertain. This CDR3 contains 15 residues. V was trimmed by 2 bases and J by 2 bases, leaving 14 bases between them. From germline, CDR1 is SGHRS and CDR2 YFSETQ. This chain's CDR3 is CASSFSGPPTYEQYF. DNA for the CDR3: TGCGCCAGCAGCTTTTCAGGTCCTCCTACCTACGAGCAGTACTTC. Complete variable domain (other parts from reference TRBV5-1 and TRBJ2-7): KAGVTQTPRYLIKTRGQQVTLSCSPISGHRSVSWYQQTPGQGLQFLFEYFSETQRNKGNFPGRFSGRQFSNSRSEMNVSTLELGDSALYLCASSFSGPPTYEQYFGPGTRLTVT.

The chain couples TRBV29-1 to TRBJ2-3, with 10 bases that match TRBD2. Germline values: CDR1 SQVTM, CDR2 ANQGSEA. This CDR3 contains 16 residues. With V trimmed by 7 bases and J by 3 bases, 13 bases remained unmatched. CDR3 sequence: CSATGPLAGETDTQYF. In nucleotides, the CDR3 is TGCAGCGCAACCGGTCCCCTAGCGGGAGAGACAGATACGCAGTATTTT.

The rearrangement joins TRBV29-1 to TRBJ2-3, with a weak D call TRBD2 (5 bases). The CDR3 extends over 13 amino acids. Germline V gives CDR1 SQVTM, CDR2 ANQGSEA. The ends were cut back, 6 bases at V and 0 bases at J, with 10 bases in the middle. CDR3: CSVLGASTDTQYF. CDR3 nucleotides: TGCAGCGTACTAGGAGCGAGCACAGATACGCAGTATTTT.